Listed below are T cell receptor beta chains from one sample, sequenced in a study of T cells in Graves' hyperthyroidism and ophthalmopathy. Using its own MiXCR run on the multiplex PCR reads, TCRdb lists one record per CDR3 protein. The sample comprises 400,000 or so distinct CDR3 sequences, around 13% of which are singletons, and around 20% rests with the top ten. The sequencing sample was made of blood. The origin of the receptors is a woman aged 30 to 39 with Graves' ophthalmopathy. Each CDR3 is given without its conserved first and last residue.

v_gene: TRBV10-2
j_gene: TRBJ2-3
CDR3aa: ASSDGGAATDTQY

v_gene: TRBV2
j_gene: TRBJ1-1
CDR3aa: ASSPGQIGNTEAF

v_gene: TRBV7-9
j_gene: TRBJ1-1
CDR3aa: AGSLAGVGEPEAF

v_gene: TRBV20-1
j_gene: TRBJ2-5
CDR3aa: SARDLLASETQY

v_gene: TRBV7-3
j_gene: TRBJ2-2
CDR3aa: ASSFGKNTGELF

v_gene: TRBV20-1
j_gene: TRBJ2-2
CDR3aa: SARPGTGTTGELF

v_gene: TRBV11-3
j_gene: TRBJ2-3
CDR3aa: ASSLAGRGTDTQY

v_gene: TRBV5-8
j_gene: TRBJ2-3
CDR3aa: ASTVPGGQTDTQY

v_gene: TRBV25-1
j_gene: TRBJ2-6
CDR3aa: ASGGYSGANVLT

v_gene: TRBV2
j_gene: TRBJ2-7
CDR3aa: ASRGSYYEQY

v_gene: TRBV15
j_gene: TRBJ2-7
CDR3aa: ATSRERTSVEQY

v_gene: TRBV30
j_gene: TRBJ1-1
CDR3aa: AWREPGQAGIYF

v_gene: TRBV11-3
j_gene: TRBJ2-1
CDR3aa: ASSLDSGGFYNEQF

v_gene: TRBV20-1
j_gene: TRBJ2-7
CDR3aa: SARGHPTYEQY